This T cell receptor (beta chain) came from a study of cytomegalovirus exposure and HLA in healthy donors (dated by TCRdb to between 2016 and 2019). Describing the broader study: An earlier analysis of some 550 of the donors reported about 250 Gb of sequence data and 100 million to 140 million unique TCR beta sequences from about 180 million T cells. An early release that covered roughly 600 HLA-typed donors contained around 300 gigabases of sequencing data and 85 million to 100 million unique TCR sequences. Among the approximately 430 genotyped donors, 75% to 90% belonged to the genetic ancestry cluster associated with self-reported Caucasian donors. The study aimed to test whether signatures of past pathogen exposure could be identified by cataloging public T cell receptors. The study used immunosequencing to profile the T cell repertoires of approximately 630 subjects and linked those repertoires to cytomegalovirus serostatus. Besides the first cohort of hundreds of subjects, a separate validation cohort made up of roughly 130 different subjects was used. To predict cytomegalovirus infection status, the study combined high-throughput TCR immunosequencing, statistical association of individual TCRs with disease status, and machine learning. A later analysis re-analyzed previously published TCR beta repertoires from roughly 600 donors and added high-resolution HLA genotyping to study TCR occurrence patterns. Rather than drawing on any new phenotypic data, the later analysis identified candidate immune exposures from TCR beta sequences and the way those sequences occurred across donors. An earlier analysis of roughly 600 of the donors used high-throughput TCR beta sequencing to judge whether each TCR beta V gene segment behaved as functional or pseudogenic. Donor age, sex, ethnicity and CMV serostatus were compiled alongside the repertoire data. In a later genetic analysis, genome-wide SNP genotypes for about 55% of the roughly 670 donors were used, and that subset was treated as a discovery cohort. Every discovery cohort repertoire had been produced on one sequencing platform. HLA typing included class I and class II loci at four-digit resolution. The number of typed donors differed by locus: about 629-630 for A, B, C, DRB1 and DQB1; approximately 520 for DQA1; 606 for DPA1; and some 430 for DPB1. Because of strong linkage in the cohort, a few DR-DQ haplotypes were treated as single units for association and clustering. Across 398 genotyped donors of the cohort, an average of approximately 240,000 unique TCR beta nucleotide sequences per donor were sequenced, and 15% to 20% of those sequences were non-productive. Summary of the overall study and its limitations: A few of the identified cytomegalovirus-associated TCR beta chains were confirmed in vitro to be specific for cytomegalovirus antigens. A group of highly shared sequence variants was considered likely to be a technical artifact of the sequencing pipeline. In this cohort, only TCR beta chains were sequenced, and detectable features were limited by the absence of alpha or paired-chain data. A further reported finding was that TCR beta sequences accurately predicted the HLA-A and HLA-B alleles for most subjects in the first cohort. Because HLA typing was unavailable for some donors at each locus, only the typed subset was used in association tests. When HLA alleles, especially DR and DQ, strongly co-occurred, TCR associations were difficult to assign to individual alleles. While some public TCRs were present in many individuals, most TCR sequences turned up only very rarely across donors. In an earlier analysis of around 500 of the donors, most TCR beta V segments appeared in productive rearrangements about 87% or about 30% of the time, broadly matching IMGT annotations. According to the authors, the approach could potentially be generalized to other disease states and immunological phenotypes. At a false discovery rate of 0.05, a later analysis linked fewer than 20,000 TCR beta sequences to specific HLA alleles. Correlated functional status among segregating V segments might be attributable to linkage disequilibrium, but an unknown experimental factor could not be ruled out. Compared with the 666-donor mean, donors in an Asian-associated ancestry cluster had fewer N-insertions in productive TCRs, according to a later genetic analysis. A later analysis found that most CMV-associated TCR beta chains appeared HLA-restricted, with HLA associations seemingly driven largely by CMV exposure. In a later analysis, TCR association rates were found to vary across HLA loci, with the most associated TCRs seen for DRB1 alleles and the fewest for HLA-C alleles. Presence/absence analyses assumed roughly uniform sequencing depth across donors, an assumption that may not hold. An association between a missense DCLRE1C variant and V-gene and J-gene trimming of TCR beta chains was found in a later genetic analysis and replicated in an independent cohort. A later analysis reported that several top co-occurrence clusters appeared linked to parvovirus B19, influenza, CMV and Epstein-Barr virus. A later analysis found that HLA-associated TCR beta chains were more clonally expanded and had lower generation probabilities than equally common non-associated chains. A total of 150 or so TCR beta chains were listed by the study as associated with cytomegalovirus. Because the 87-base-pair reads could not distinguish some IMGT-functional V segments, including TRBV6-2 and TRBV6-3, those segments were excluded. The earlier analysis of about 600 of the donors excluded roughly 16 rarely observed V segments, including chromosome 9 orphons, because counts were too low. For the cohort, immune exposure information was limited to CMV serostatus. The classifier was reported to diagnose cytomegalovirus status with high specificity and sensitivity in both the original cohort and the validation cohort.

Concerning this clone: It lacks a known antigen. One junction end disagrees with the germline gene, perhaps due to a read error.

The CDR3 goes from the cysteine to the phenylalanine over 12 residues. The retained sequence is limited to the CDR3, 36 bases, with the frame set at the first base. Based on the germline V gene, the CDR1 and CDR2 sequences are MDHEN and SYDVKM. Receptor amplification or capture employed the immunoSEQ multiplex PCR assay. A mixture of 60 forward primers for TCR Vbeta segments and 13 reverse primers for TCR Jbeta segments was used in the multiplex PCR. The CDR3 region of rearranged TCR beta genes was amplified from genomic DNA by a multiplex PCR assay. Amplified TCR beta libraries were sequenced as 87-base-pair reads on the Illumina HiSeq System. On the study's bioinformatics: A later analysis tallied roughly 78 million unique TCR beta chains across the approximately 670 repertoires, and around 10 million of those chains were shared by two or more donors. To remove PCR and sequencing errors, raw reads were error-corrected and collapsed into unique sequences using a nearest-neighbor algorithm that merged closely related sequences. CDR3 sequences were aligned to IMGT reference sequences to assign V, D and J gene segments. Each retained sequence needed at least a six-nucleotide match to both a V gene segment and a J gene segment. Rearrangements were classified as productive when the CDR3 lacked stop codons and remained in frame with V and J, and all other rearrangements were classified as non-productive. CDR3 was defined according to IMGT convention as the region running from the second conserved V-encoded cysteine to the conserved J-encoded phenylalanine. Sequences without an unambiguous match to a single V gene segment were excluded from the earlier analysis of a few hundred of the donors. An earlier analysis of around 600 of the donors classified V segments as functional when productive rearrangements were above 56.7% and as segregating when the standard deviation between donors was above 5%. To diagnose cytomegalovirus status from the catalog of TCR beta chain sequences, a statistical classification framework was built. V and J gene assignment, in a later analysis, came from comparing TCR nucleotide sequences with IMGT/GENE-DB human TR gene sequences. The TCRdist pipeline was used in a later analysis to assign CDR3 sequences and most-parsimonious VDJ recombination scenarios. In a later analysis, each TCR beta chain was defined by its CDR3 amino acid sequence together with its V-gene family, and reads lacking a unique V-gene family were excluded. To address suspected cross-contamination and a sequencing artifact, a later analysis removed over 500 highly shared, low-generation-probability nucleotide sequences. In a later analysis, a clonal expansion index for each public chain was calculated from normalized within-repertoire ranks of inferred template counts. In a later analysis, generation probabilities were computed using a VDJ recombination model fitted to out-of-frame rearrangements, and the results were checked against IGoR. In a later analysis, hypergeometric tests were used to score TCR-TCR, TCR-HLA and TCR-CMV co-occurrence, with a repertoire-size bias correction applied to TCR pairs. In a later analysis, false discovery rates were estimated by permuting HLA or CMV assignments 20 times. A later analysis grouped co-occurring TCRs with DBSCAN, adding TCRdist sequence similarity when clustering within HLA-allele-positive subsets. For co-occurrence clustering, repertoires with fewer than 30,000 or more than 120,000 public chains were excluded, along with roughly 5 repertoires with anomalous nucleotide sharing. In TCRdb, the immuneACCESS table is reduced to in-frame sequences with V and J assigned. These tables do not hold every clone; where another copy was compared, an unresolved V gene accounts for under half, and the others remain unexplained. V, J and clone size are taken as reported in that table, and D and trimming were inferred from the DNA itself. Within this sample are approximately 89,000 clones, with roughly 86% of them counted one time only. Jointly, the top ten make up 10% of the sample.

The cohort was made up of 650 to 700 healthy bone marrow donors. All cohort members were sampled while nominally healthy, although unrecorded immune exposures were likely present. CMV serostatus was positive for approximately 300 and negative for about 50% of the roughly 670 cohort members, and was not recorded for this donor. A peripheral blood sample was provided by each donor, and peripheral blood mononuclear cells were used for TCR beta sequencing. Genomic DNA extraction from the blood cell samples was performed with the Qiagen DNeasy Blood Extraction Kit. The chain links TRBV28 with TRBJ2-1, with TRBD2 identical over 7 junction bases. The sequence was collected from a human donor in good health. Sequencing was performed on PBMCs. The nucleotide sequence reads TGTGCCAGCAGGACTGGGGGGGGAACATGGATCTTC. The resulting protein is CASRTGGGTWIF.